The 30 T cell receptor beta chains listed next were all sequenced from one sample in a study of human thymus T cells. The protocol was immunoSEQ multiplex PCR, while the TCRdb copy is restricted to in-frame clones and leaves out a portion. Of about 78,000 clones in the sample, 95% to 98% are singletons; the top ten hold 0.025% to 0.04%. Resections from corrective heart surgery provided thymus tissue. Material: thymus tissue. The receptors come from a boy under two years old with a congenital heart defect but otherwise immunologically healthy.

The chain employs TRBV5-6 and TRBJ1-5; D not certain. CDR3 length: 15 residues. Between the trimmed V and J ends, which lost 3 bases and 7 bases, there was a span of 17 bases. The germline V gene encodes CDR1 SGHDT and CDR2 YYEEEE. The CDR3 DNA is TGTGCCAGCAGCTGGGGTAGGTCGCAGGACCAGCCCCAGCATTTT. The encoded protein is CASSWGRSQDQPQHF.

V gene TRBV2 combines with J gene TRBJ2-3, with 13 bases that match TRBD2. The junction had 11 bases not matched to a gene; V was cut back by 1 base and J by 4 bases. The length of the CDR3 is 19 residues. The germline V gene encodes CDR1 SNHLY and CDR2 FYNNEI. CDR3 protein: CASSEELAGGPGNPDTQYF. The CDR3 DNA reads TGTGCCAGCAGTGAAGAACTAGCGGGAGGGCCAGGTAACCCAGATACGCAGTATTTT. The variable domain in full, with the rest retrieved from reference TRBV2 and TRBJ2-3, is EPEVTQTPSHQVTQMGQEVILRCVPISNHLYFYWYRQILGQKVEFLVSFYNNEISEKSEIFDDQFSVERPDGSNFTLKIRSTKLEDSAMYFCASSEELAGGPGNPDTQYFGPGTRLTVL.

The CDR3 DNA sequence: TGTGCCAGCAGTAGCAGGGGGGATTCACCCCTCCACTTT. This translates into CASSSRGDSPLHF. This chain links TRBV6-4 with TRBJ1-6; the match to TRBD1 covers 7 bases. V trimming: 5 bases; J trimming: 8 bases; junction bases outside the gene matches: 3. The CDR3 totals 13 residues. From germline, CDR1 is MRHNA and CDR2 SNTAGT.

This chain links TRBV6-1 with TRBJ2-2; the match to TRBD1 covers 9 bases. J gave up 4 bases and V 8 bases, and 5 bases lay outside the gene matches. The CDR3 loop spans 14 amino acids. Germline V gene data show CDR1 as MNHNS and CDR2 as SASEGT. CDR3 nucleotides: TGTGCCAGCCGCGACAGGGGGAGCACCGGGGAGCTGTTTTTT. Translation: CASRDRGSTGELFF.

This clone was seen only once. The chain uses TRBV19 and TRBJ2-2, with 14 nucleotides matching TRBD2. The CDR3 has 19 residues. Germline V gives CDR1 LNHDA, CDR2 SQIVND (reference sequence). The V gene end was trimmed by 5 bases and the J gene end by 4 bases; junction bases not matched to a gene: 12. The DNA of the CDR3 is TGTGCCAGTAGTCCAGGGACTAGCGGGAGCGAGGGGGGCACCGGGGAGCTGTTTTTT. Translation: CASSPGTSGSEGGTGELFF.

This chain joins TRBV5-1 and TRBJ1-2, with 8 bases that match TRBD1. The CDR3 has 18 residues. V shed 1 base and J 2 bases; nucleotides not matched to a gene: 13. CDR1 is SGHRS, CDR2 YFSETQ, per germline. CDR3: CASSLNSRTGTPNYGYTF. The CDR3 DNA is TGCGCCAGCAGCTTGAATTCACGGACAGGGACCCCAAACTATGGCTACACCTTC.

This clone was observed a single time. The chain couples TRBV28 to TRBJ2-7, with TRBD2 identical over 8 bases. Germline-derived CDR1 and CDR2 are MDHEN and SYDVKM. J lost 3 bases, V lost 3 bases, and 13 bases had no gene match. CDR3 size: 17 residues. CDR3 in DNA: TGTGCCAGCAGTTTCGGAGGTATGACGGGAGGGAGCTACGAGCAGTACTTC. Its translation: CASSFGGMTGGSYEQYF.

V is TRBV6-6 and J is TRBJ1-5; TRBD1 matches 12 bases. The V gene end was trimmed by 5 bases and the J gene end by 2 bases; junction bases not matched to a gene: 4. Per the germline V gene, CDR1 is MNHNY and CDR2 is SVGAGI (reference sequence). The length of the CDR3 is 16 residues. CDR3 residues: CASSTGQGARNQPQHF. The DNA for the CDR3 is TGTGCCAGCAGTACGGGACAGGGGGCTCGCAATCAGCCCCAGCATTTT.

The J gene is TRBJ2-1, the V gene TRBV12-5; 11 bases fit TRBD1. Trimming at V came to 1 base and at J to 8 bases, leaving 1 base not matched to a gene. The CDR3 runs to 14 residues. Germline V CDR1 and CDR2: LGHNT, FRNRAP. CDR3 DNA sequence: TGTGCTAGTGGTTTGGGGACAGGGGGCGATGAGCAGTTCTTC. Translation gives CASGLGTGGDEQFF. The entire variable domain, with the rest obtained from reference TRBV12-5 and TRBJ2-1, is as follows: DARVTQTPRHKVTEMGQEVTMRCQPILGHNTVFWYRQTMMQGLELLAYFRNRAPLDDSGMPKDRFSAEMPDATLATLKIQPSEPRDSAVYFCASGLGTGGDEQFFGPGTRLTVL.

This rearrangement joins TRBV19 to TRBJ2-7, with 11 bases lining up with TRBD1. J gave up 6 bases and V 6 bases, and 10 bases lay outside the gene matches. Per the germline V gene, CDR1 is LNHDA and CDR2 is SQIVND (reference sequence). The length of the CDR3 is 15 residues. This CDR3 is CASRPGDRGSVEQYF. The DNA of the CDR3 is TGTGCCAGTAGACCCGGGGACAGGGGGTCGGTCGAGCAGTACTTC.

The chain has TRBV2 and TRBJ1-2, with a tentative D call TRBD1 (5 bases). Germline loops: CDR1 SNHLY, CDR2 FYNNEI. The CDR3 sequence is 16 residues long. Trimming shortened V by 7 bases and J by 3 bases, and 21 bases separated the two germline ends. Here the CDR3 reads CASKPQEDSCDYGYTF. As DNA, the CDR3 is TGTGCCAGCAAACCCCAAGAAGACAGCTGCGACTATGGCTACACCTTC.

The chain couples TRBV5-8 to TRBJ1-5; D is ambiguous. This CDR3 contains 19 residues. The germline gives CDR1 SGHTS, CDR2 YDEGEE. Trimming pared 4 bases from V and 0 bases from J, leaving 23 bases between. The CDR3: CASSRNVNYSDDSNQPQHF. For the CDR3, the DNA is TGTGCCAGCAGCCGGAATGTAAATTATTCTGATGATAGCAATCAGCCCCAGCATTTT.

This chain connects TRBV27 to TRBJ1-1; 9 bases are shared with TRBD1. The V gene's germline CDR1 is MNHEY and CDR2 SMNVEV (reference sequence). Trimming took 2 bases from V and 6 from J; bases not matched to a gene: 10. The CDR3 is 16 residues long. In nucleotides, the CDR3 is TGTGCCAGCAGTTTAACCCCGGGACAGGGAGAGGCTGAAGCTTTCTTT. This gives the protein CASSLTPGQGEAEAFF.

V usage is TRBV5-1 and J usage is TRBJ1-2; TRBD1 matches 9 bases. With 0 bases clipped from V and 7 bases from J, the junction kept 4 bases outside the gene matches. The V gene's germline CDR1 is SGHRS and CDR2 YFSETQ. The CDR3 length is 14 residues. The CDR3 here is CASSLETGGSGYTF. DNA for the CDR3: TGCGCCAGCAGCTTGGAGACAGGGGGATCTGGCTACACCTTC.

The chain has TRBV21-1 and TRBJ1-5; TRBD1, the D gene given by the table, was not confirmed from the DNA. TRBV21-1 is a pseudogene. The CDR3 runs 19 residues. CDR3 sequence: CASTESSGQGRGVNQPQHF. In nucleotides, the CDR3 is TGTGCCAGCACCGAATCATCGGGACAGGGTAGAGGAGTTAATCAGCCCCAGCATTTT.

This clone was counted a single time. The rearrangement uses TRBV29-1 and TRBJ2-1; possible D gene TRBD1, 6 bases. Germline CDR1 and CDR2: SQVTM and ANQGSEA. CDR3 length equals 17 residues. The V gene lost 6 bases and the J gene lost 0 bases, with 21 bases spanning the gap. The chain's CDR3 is CSVLLDSPVSSYNEQFF. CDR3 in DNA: TGCAGCGTGCTCTTGGACAGCCCCGTATCCTCCTACAATGAGCAGTTCTTC.

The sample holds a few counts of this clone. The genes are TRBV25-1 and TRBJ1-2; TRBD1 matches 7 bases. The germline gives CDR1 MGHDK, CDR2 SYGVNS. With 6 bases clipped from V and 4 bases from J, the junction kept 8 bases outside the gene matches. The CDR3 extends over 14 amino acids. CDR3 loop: CASSAKEGAYGYTF. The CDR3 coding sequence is TGTGCCAGCAGCGCCAAAGAGGGGGCCTATGGCTACACCTTC.

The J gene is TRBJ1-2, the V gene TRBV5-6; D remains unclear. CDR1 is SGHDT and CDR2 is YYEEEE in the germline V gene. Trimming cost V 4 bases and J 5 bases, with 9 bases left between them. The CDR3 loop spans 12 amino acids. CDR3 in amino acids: CASSPGQYGYTF. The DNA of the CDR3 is TGTGCCAGCAGCCCCGGCCAGTATGGCTACACCTTC.

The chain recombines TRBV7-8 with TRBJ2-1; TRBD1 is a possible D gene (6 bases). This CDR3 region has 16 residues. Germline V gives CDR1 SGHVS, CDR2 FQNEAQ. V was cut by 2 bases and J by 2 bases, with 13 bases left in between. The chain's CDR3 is CASSLSGRGPYNEQFF. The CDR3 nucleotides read TGTGCCAGCAGCTTATCTGGCAGGGGCCCCTACAATGAGCAGTTCTTC.

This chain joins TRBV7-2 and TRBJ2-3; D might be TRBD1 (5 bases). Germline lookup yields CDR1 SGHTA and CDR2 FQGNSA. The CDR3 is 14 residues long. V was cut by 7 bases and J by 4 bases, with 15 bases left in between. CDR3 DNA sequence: TGTGCCAGCAAGGTGCCAGGGATCCCAGATACGCAGTATTTT. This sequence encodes CASKVPGIPDTQYF.

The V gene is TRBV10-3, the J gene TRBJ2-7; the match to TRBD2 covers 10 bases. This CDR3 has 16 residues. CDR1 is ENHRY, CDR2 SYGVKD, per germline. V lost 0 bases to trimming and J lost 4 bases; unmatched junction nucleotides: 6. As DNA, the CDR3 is TGTGCCATCAGTGAGTCAGAGCGGGAGGGCCATTACGAGCAGTACTTC. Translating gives CAISESEREGHYEQYF.

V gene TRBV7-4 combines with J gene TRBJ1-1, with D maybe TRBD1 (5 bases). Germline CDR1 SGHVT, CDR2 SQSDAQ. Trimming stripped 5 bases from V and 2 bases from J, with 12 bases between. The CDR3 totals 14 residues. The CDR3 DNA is TGTGCCAGCAGCCCATACGGGGGAAACACTGAAGCTTTCTTT. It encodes CASSPYGGNTEAFF.

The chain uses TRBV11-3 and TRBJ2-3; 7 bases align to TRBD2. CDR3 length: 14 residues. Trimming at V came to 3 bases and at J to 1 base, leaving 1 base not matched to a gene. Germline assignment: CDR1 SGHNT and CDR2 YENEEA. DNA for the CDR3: TGTGCCAGCAGCTTCACTAGCGGCACAGATACGCAGTATTTT. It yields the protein CASSFTSGTDTQYF.

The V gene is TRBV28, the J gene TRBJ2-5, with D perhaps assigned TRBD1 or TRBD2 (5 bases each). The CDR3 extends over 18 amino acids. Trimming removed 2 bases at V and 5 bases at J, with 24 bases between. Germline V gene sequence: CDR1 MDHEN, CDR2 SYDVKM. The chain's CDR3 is CASSLVVEGTPVRETQYF. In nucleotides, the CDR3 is TGTGCCAGCAGTTTAGTGGTAGAGGGGACGCCGGTTCGGGAGACCCAGTACTTC.

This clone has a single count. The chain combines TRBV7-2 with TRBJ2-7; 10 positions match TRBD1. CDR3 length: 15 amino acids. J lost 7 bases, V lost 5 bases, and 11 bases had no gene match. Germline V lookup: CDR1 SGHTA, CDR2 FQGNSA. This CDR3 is CASSQSGTGVVEQYF. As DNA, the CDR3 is TGTGCCAGCAGCCAGTCCGGGACAGGGGTTGTAGAGCAGTACTTC. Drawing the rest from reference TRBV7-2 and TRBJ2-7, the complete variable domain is GAGVSQSPSNKVTEKGKDVELRCDPISGHTALYWYRQSLGQGLEFLIYFQGNSAPDKSGLPSDRFSAERTGGSVSTLTIQRTQQEDSAVYLCASSQSGTGVVEQYFGPGTRLTVT.

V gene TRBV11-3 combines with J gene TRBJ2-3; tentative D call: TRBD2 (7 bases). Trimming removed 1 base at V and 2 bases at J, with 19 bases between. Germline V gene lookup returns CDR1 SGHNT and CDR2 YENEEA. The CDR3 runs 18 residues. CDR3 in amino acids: CASSLAIHPRGHTDTQYF. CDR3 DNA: TGTGCCAGCAGCTTAGCCATCCATCCGCGGGGGCACACAGATACGCAGTATTTT.

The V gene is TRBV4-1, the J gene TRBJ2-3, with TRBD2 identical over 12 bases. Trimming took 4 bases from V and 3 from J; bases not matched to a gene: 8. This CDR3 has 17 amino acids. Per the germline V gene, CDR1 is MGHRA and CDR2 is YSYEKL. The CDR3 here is CASSPIRTSGITDTQYF. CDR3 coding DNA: TGCGCCAGCAGCCCAATCCGGACTAGCGGGATAACAGATACGCAGTATTTT.

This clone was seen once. The CDR3 is CASSWTGDSNQPQHF. CDR3 DNA: TGTGCCAGCAGCTGGACAGGGGACAGCAATCAGCCCCAGCATTTT. This chain connects TRBV28 to TRBJ1-5, with 9 nucleotides matching TRBD1. The V and J ends lost 6 bases and 1 base, in that order; junction bases with no gene match: 4. CDR1 and CDR2 (germline): MDHEN, SYDVKM. The CDR3 spans 15 residues.

CDR3 sequence reads: CASSHIGPMRGWGIYNEQFF. For the CDR3, the DNA is TGTGCCAGCAGCCATATTGGACCAATGAGGGGGTGGGGGATCTACAATGAGCAGTTCTTC. This chain links TRBV14 with TRBJ2-1; a weak D match, TRBD1 (6 bases). Deletions cut 3 bases from V and 3 bases from J, with 27 bases between. The CDR3 consists of 20 residues. Germline V gene sequence: CDR1 SGHDN, CDR2 FVKESK.

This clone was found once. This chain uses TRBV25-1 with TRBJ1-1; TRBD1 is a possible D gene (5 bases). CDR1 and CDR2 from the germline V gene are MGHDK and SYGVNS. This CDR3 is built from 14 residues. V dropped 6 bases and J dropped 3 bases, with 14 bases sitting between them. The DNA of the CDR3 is TGTGCCAGCAGGCGGGACCGACACGACACTGAAGCTTTCTTT. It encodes CASRRDRHDTEAFF.